This passage covers 6 T cell receptor beta chains from one sample sequenced in a study of control samples from healthy donors and cancer patients. Libraries were prepared by immunoSEQ multiplex PCR; TCRdb keeps only in-frame clonotypes and omits some of them. The sample has about 94,000 clones, just over 90% seen once. Source material: blood. The receptors derive from a woman aged 18 to 35 in good health.

The chain employs TRBV5-4 and TRBJ2-3; no clear D gene. CDR3 length: 14 residues. Germline loops: CDR1 SGHNT, CDR2 YYREEE (reference sequence). Trimming took off 2 bases at V and 0 bases at J, with 7 bases between the two ends. The CDR3 region is CASSLEVSTDTQYF. CDR3 sequence (DNA): TGTGCCAGCAGCTTAGAAGTTAGCACAGATACGCAGTATTTT. Together with reference TRBV5-4 and TRBJ2-3, the CDR3 gives the full variable domain: ETGVTQSPTHLIKTRGQQVTLRCSSQSGHNTVSWYQQALGQGPQFIFQYYREEENGRGNFPPRFSGLQFPNYSSELNVNALELDDSALYLCASSLEVSTDTQYFGPGTRLTVL.

The chain links TRBV11-2 to TRBJ1-2, with no clear D. Germline V gene data show CDR1 as SGHAT and CDR2 as FQNNGV. V lost 5 bases and J 4 bases, leaving 14 bases between the germline ends. This CDR3 spans 14 amino acids. The CDR3 protein is CASSPDGGLYGYTF. As DNA, the CDR3 is TGTGCCAGCAGCCCGGATGGAGGGCTCTATGGCTACACCTTC.

The chain couples TRBV25-1 to TRBJ1-6; maybe TRBD1 (5 bases). The CDR3 extends over 16 amino acids. Trimming shortened V by 3 bases and J by 4 bases, and 13 bases separated the two germline ends. Germline V gene sequence: CDR1 MGHDK, CDR2 SYGVNS. The CDR3 spells CASSDWGGSYNSPLHF. CDR3 in DNA: TGTGCCAGCAGTGATTGGGGGGGATCTTATAATTCACCCCTCCACTTT.

The CDR3 bases are TGTGCCAGCAGCAATAGCGGGGTAAACGAGCAGTACTTC. It codes for CASSNSGVNEQYF. The chain combines TRBV12-3 or TRBV12-4 with TRBJ2-7; TRBD2 matches 8 bases. The CDR3 extends over 13 amino acids. The V segment lost 6 bases and the J segment 5 bases; nucleotides outside the gene matches: 6.

This clone was observed once. The chain uses TRBV7-6 and TRBJ2-6, with 9 nucleotides matching TRBD1. The germline V gene encodes CDR1 SGHVS and CDR2 FNYEAQ. The CDR3 length is 20 residues. The junction had 10 bases not matched to a gene; V was cut back by 0 bases and J by 1 base. The CDR3 nucleotides read TGTGCCAGCAGCTTAGCGGGACAGGGAGTCCCCCTTTCTGGGGCCAACGTCCTGACTTTC. It encodes CASSLAGQGVPLSGANVLTF.

This sequence joins TRBV15 and TRBJ2-2; D is unresolved. CDR1 and CDR2 (germline): LNHNV, YYDKDF (reference sequence). This CDR3 spans 16 amino acids. Trimming cost V 5 bases and J 4 bases, with 17 bases left between them. The CDR3 sequence is CATSEYLSSGTGELFF. In DNA form, the CDR3 reads TGTGCCACCAGCGAGTACTTGAGCAGTGGCACCGGGGAGCTGTTTTTT.